This TCR beta chain stems from a study of blood T cell repertoires in COVID-19. Study overall: Sources were T cells, B-cell-depleted T cells, or PBMCs; the material itself was cDNA or gDNA.

The CDR3 covers 15 residues. Trimming removed 3 bases from V and 2 bases from J, with 11 bases in between. The germline gives CDR1 LNHDA, CDR2 SQIVND (reference sequence). Original processing notes: Amplifying reference gene primers gave estimates of nucleated cell counts. Profiling relied on immunoSEQ multiplex PCR, and the TCRdb table lists in-frame clones only, not all of them. V, J and clone size reflect that table, while D and trimming were determined from the DNA. The table has 75,000 to 100,000 clones, roughly 91% seen once. This receptor was obtained from a woman aged 80 or over with acute or convalescent COVID-19. The specimen was peripheral blood. The J gene is TRBJ1-3, the V gene TRBV19, with D hard to call. The CDR3 sequence is CASSIVGSPGNTIYF. CDR3 sequence (DNA): TGTGCCAGTAGTATTGTAGGGAGCCCTGGAAACACCATATATTTT.